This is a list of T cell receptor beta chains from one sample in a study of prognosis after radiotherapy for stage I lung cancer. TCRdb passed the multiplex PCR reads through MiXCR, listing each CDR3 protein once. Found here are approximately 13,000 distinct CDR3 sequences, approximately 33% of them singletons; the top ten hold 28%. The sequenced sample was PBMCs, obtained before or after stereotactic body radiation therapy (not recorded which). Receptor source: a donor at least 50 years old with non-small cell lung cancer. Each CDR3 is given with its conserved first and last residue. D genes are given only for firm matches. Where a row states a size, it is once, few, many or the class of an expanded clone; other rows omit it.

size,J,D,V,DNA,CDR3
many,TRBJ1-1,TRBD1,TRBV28,TGTGCCAGCAGCCCCGGGCCGACAGGGCTTACTGTTTGTTTCTTT,CASSPGPTGLTVCFF
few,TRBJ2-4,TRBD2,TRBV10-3,TGTGCCATCAGTGAGTCGTGGGGGGGGTCCAAAAACATTCAGTACTTC,CAISESWGGSKNIQYF
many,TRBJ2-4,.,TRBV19,TGTGCCAGTAGTCTCGGGGGACTAGCCAAAAACATTCAGTACTTC,CASSLGGLAKNIQYF
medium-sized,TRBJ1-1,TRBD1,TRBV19,TGTGCCAGCAGGGGACAGGGGGGTACTGAAGCTTTCTTT,CASRGQGGTEAFF
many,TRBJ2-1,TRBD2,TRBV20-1,TGCAGTGCTCCCCTTCTTAGCGGGAGCTTCAATGAGCAGTTCTTC,CSAPLLSGSFNEQFF
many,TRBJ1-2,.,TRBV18,TGTGCCAGCTCACCACTGGGGGAACGGGGGAAAACCCATGGCTACACCTTC,CASSPLGERGKTHGYTF
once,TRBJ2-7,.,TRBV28,TGTGCCAGCAGTTTATCCCACCCCTCATACGAGCAGTACTTC,CASSLSHPSYEQYF
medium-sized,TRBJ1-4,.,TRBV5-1,TGCGCCAGCAGCCCCGGGACGGGCAGCGAAAAACTGTTTTTT,CASSPGTGSEKLFF
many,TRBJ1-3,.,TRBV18,TGTGCCAGCTCACCCGTCGTCGGGGAGGGGTCTGGAAACACCATATATTTT,CASSPVVGEGSGNTIYF
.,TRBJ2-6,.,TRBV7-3,TGTGCCAGCAGCTCCACGTTCAGCTCTGGGGCCAACGTCCTGACTTTC,CASSSTFSSGANVLTF
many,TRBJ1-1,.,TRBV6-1,TGTGCCAGCAGTGAATCAACGGGGTTGAACACTGAAGCTTTCTTT,CASSESTGLNTEAFF
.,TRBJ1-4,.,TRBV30,TGTGCCTGGAGTGTAAGAGGGGGAGTCGAAAAACTGTTT,CAWSVRGGVEKLF
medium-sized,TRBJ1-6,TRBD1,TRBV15,TGTGCCACCAGCATTCACCGGGACAGACTGAATTCACCCCTCCACTTT,CATSIHRDRLNSPLHF
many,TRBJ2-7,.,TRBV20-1,TGCAGTGCTGTGGGGGACAACTACGAGCAGTACTTC,CSAVGDNYEQYF
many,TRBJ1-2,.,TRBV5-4,TGTGCCAGCAGCTTGTACGGGACGAGGTATGGCTACACCTTC,CASSLYGTRYGYTF